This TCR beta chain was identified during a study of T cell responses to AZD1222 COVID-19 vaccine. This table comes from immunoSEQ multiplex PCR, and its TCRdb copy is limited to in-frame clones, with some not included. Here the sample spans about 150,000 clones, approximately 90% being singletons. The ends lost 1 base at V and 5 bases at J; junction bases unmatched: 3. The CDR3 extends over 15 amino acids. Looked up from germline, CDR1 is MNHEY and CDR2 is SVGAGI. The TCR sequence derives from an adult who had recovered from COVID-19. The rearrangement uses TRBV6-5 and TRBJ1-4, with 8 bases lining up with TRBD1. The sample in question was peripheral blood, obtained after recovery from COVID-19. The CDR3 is CASSYLRQGNEKLFF. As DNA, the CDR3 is TGTGCCAGCAGTTACTTGAGACAGGGGAATGAAAAACTGTTTTTT.